Reported below is one T cell receptor (beta chain). These data belong to a study of blood T cell repertoires in COVID-19. Study summary: The United States, Italy and Spain provided the acute and convalescent COVID-19 samples. In each case, the material was cDNA or gDNA derived from T cells, B-cell-depleted T cells, or PBMCs.

Per the original methods: It was from reference gene primer amplification that nucleated cell counts were estimated. TCRdb keeps only in-frame clones here, not all; method: immunoSEQ multiplex PCR. V and J calls and clone size come straight from that table; D and trimming were deduced from the DNA. This sample carries approximately 260,000 clones, about four fifths of them seen once, and the ten largest clones take more than 8%. The sequencing sample was made of peripheral blood. The clonotype was recovered from an elderly woman with acute or convalescent COVID-19.

The CDR3 DNA sequence: TGTGCCAGCAGCTTGTACACCGCCGGGGAGCTGTTTTTT. This gives the protein CASSLYTAGELFF. The chain links TRBV7-3 to TRBJ2-2, with unresolved D. The CDR3 totals 13 residues. Germline lookup yields CDR1 SGHTA and CDR2 FQGTGA. The V gene lost 3 bases and the J gene lost 6 bases, with 8 bases spanning the gap.